This TCR beta chain was captured by sequencing in a study of T-cell memory formation after mild COVID-19. Regarding this clonotype: The antigen is unknown.

UMIs and sample barcodes were carried by the TCR alpha and TCR beta cDNA libraries that 5'RACE produced using constant-segment primers. TCRdb used MiXCR to reprocess the 5' RACE reads, holding one entry per CDR3 protein. The top ten clones hold 7% to 9% of a sample with around 530,000 distinct CDR3 sequences, roughly 20% of them seen once. Whole-study findings and limits: Clones that contracted clustered mainly in CM and EM if CD4+ and in EMRA if CD8+. For second-wave clones that peaked at day 37, SARS-CoV-2 specificity went unverified. Pre-infection memory showed some responding clones, and this suggested that cross-reactive memory joined.

V lost 1 base and J 4 bases, leaving 7 bases between the germline ends. Germline CDR1 is SGHVS and CDR2 is FNYEAQ. This CDR3 comprises 13 residues. This chain links TRBV7-6 with TRBJ1-1; D remains unclear. The TCR sequence derives from an adult woman who had mild COVID-19 (a few samples of this study predate the infection). Cell type and time point are not known. The source material was PBMCs or a T cell subset sorted from them (not recorded which). CDR3 sequence (DNA): TGTGCCAGCAGCTTAGACGTGGGCACTGAAGCTTTCTTT. Its protein product is CASSLDVGTEAFF.